A single sample is the source of the 17 T cell receptor beta chains below, sequenced in a study of human T cells and chemical hapten exposure. Indicated time point: pre-sensitization, week 0. Stated treatment: therapeutic diphenylcyclopropenone sensitization with weekly scalp DPC. TCRdb analysed the RACE reads with MiXCR anew, one entry per CDR3 protein. The sample carries some 300,000 distinct CDR3 sequences, 4.5% to 5.5% recorded once. This material consisted of whole blood, taken in connection with sensitization to the hapten diphenylcyclopropenone (DPC). All receptors come from a woman between 18 and 30 years old with alopecia areata. Some clones in this sample may be carry-over from other donors' samples.

The chain links TRBV6-5 to TRBJ1-1; 7 positions agree with TRBD1. The CDR3 has 16 amino acids. V trimming: 4 bases; J trimming: 1 base; junction bases outside the gene matches: 9. The germline V gene has CDR1 MNHEY and CDR2 SVGAGI. CDR3 nucleotide sequence: TGTGCCAGCAGTTTCGCAACGGGACAGAGGAACACTGAAGCTTTCTTT. This encodes CASSFATGQRNTEAFF.

Only a few counts were recorded for this clonotype. The genes are TRBV7-2 and TRBJ1-1; no clear D gene. The CDR3 is 12 residues long. The germline V and J ends were trimmed by 2 bases and 4 bases, with 5 bases remaining between them. Germline V CDR1 and CDR2: SGHTA, FQGNSA. This CDR3 is CASSLYFTEAFF. The CDR3, as DNA: TGTGCCAGCAGCTTATATTTCACTGAAGCTTTCTTT.

The rearrangement uses TRBV20-1 and TRBJ2-7; 11 bases are a match to TRBD2. In germline, CDR1 is DFQATT, CDR2 SNEGSKA (reference sequence). The CDR3 is 14 residues long. The V gene end was trimmed by 3 bases and the J gene end by 6 bases; junction bases not matched to a gene: 7. The DNA for the CDR3 is TGCAGTGCTAGGCTCACCGGGACTAGCGGCGAGCAGTACTTC. Translating it yields CSARLTGTSGEQYF.

The V and J genes are TRBV7-8 and TRBJ2-7, with 10 bases matching TRBD1. The CDR3 is made up of 18 amino acids. Germline loops: CDR1 SGHVS, CDR2 FQNEAQ. Losses at the gene ends were 3 bases for V and 3 bases for J; bases not matched to a gene: 14. The CDR3 nucleotides are TGTGCCAGCAGCTTCACCATTTTCGACAGGGGGCTGCACTACGAGCAGTACTTC. This translates into CASSFTIFDRGLHYEQYF.

V usage is TRBV7-2 and J usage is TRBJ2-1; 12 bases are a match to TRBD2. The J segment lost 9 bases and the V segment lost 0 bases, leaving 3 bases of the junction unmatched. The germline CDR1 and CDR2 sequences are SGHTA and FQGNSA. This CDR3 region has 15 residues. CDR3 residues: CASSLALAGGREQFF. In DNA form, the CDR3 reads TGTGCCAGCAGCTTAGCCCTAGCGGGGGGGCGTGAGCAGTTCTTC.

This clonotype was observed a handful of times. V usage is TRBV7-9 and J usage is TRBJ2-5; TRBD2 might be the D (6 bases). The CDR3 loop spans 15 amino acids. Germline CDR1 reads SEHNR; CDR2 reads FQNEAQ (reference sequence). Trimming shortened V by 6 bases and J by 1 base, and 15 bases separated the two germline ends. The CDR3 protein is CASSSRESAQETQYF. CDR3 nucleotide sequence: TGTGCCAGCAGTTCCCGGGAGAGCGCCCAAGAGACCCAGTACTTC.

Many counts were recorded for this clonotype. The rearrangement links TRBV5-1 to TRBJ2-6; D is perhaps TRBD1 (6 bases). The germline CDR1 and CDR2 sequences are SGHRS and YFSETQ. The CDR3 totals 15 residues. V gave up 4 bases and J gave up 2 bases, with 10 bases separating them. CDR3 nucleotide sequence: TGCGCCAGCAGCCGGACAGAGACTGGGGCCAACGTCCTGACTTTC. Protein product: CASSRTETGANVLTF.

The chain couples TRBV28 to TRBJ1-2, with D tentatively TRBD1 (5 bases). The CDR3 contains 14 residues. Germline-derived CDR1 and CDR2 are MDHEN and SYDVKM. V was shortened by 1 base and J by 1 base, with 7 bases between the two germline ends. The CDR3 loop is CASSLSGDNYGYTF. Written as DNA, the CDR3 is TGTGCCAGCAGTTTATCGGGGGATAACTATGGCTACACCTTC.

Ten or more counts support this clonotype. The CDR3: CASSEVTSWVDTQYF. The CDR3 nucleotides are TGTGCCAGCAGTGAAGTTACTAGCTGGGTCGATACGCAGTATTTT. The V gene is TRBV2, the J gene TRBJ2-3, with a weak D call TRBD2 (6 bases). This CDR3 has 15 residues. Germline lookup yields CDR1 SNHLY and CDR2 FYNNEI. V was trimmed by 1 base and J by 6 bases, leaving 14 bases between them.

CDR3 protein: CASSLLLLGTEDLLSSYNEQFF. The CDR3 region has the DNA TGCGCCAGCAGCCTCCTCCTCCTGGGGACAGAAGACCTCCTGAGCTCCTACAATGAGCAGTTCTTC. The chain carries TRBV4-3 and TRBJ2-1, with 7 bases identical to TRBD1. Germline V CDR1 and CDR2: LGHNA, YSLEER. Trimming at V came to 4 bases and at J to 0 bases, leaving 24 bases not matched to a gene. This CDR3 is 22 amino acids long.

This CDR3 reads CASSYRAGGILIAEAFF. As DNA, the CDR3 is TGTGCCAGCAGTTACCGGGCTGGTGGGATATTGATTGCTGAAGCTTTCTTT. The chain carries TRBV6-2 or TRBV6-3 and TRBJ1-1; D not resolved. The germline CDR1 and CDR2 sequences are MNHEY and SVGEGT. The germline V and J ends were trimmed by 2 bases and 6 bases, with 22 bases remaining between them. The CDR3 is made up of 17 amino acids.

The V gene is TRBV29-1, the J gene TRBJ1-1, with D possibly being TRBD1 (6 bases). The V gene lost 5 bases and the J gene lost 0 bases, with 10 bases spanning the gap. The CDR3 covers 13 residues. The V gene's germline CDR1 is SQVTM and CDR2 ANQGSEA. The DNA of the CDR3 is TGCAGCGTTCTAGGGGGGCTGAACACTGAAGCTTTCTTT. It is translated as CSVLGGLNTEAFF.

This clonotype was detected many times. CDR3 loop: CASSLGQGTTDTQYF. The DNA for the CDR3 is TGTGCCAGCAGCTTAGGACAGGGGACTACAGATACGCAGTATTTT. This chain links TRBV11-2 with TRBJ2-3; TRBD1 matches at 8 bases. V dropped 1 base and J dropped 3; count of bases not matched to a gene: 3. CDR1 and CDR2 (germline): SGHAT, FQNNGV. This CDR3 comprises 15 residues.

This clonotype appeared a few times. This chain joins TRBV6-6 and TRBJ2-4; possibly TRBD1 for D (6 bases). Germline-derived CDR1 and CDR2 are MNHNY and SVGAGI (reference sequence). CDR3 length: 17 residues. Trimming cost V 0 bases and J 1 base, with 13 bases left between them. The CDR3 nucleotides read TGTGCCAGCAGTTACTCGGGGCAGGGGACGGCCAAAAACATTCAGTACTTC. As protein: CASSYSGQGTAKNIQYF.

This clonotype appeared a few times. This chain links TRBV7-2 with TRBJ1-6, with D uncertain. Germline CDR1 is SGHTA and CDR2 is FQGNSA. The V end was cut by 4 bases, the J end by 0 bases, with 13 bases between. The CDR3 covers 17 residues. The CDR3 DNA sequence: TGTGCCAGCAGCTCCGATCTCCGGAGCTCCTATAATTCACCCCTCCACTTT. It encodes CASSSDLRSSYNSPLHF.

In its sample, this clonotype was seen a few times. The chain is built from TRBV19 and TRBJ2-1; 7 bases align to TRBD2. The germline CDR1 and CDR2 sequences are LNHDA and SQIVND (reference sequence). V trimming: 3 bases; J trimming: 10 bases; junction bases outside the gene matches: 9. The CDR3 loop spans 14 amino acids. The DNA of the CDR3 is TGTGCCAGTAGTATTCGAACTAGCGCGGGGGAGCAGTTCTTC. The encoded protein is CASSIRTSAGEQFF.

This chain joins TRBV4-2 and TRBJ2-2; possible D gene TRBD1, 6 bases. Germline V gene sequence: CDR1 LGHNA, CDR2 YNFKEQ. The ends were cut back, 1 base at V and 0 bases at J, with 6 bases in the middle. This CDR3 contains 15 residues. CDR3 amino acids: CASSQGDTNTGELFF. The CDR3 DNA reads TGTGCCAGCAGCCAAGGGGACACGAACACCGGGGAGCTGTTTTTT.